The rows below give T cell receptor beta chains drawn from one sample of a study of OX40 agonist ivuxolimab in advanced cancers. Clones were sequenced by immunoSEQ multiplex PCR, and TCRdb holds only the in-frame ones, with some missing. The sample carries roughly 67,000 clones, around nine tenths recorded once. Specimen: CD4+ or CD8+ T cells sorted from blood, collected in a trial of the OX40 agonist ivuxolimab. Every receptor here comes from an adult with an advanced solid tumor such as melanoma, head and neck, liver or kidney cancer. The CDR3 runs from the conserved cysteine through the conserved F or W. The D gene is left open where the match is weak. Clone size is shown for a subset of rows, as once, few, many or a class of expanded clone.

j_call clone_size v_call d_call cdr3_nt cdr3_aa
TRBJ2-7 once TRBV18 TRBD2 TGTGCCAGCTCACCATCTCTCGCGGGAGGACTCTACGAGCAGTACTTC CASSPSLAGGLYEQYF
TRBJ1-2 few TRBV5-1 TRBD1 TGCGCCAGCAGCTCCGGGACAGGGGCTGGCTACACCTTC CASSSGTGAGYTF
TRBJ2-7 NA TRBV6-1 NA TGTGCCAGCAGTGAAGTGTTACGGGACGAGCAGTACTTC CASSEVLRDEQYF
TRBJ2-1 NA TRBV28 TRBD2 TGTGCCAGCAGGGTGGGACTAGCGGGGATTCGTGGGGTTGAGCAGTTCTTC CASRVGLAGIRGVEQFF
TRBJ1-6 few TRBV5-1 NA TGCGCCAGCAGCTTGGATGGGGGCTGGGGTTCACCCCTCCACTTT CASSLDGGWGSPLHF
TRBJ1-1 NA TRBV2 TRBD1 TGTGCCAGCAGTGAACGGACAGGAAACACTGAAGCTTTCTTT CASSERTGNTEAFF
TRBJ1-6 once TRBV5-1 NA TGCGCCAGCAGCCTTCGGGACGGGACTAATTCACCCCTCCACTTT CASSLRDGTNSPLHF
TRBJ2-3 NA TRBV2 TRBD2 TGTGCCAGCAGTGATAGCGGGATCACAGATACGCAGTATTTT CASSDSGITDTQYF
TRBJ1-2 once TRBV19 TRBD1 TGTGCCAGTAGTCCCCAGAGGGGGCAGGGGCTGGATGGCTACACCTTC CASSPQRGQGLDGYTF
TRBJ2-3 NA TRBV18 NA TGTGCCAGCTCACCACTCATTAGCGTCGGGCCAAATACGCAGTATTTT CASSPLISVGPNTQYF
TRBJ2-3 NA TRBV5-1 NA TGCGCCAGCAGCTTGGGGGGAACCGCCACAGATACGCAGTATTTT CASSLGGTATDTQYF
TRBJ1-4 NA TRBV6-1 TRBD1 TGTGCCAGCAGTGTAGGGACAGGGTCAACTAATGAAAAACTGTTTTTT CASSVGTGSTNEKLFF
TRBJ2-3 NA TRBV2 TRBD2 TGTGCCAGCAGTGGATGGACCGGGGGGTTCACAGATACGCAGTATTTT CASSGWTGGFTDTQYF
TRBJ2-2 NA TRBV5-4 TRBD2 TGTGCCAGCAGCTTGGAGCTAGCGGGGGGGTTAACCGGGGAGCTGTTTTTT CASSLELAGGLTGELFF
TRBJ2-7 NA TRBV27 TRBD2 TGTGCCAGCAGTTTGTTAAGCGGGAGGGCCGAGGAGCAGTACTTC CASSLLSGRAEEQYF
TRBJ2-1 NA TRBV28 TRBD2 TGTGCCAGCAGTAAACCGGGACTAGGGACCTACAATGAGCAGTTCTTC CASSKPGLGTYNEQFF
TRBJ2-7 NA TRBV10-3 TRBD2 TGTGCCATGGGACGGGAGGGGAACTACGAGCAGTACTTC CAMGREGNYEQYF
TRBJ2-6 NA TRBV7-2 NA TGTGCCAGCAGCTTAGGGGCCTCTGGGGCCAACGTCCTGACTTTC CASSLGASGANVLTF
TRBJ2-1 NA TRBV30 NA TGTGCCTGGAGTGTAAGGCCCTTGGGGGTGGATGAGCAGTTCTTC CAWSVRPLGVDEQFF
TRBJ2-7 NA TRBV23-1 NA TGCGCCAGCAGTCAATTGTCTGTTTTTCGAGTAGCGAAGAACTACGAGCAGTACTTC CASSQLSVFRVAKNYEQYF
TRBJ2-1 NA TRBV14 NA TGTGCCAGCAGCCTCTTTAAAAGGCTAGACTCCTACAATGAGCAGTTCTTC CASSLFKRLDSYNEQFF
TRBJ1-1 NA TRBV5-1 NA TGCGCCAGCAGCACAGACGGTCGAGGGACTGAAGCTTTCTTT CASSTDGRGTEAFF
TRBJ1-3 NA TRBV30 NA TGTGCCTGGAGGTTCCCGGGCTCTGGAAACACCATATATTTT CAWRFPGSGNTIYF
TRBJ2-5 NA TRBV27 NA TGTGCCAGCACCCCTGCGTGGGGGTTGCAAGAGACCCAGTACTTC CASTPAWGLQETQYF
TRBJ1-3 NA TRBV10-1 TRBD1 TGCGCCATCGACCGGGACAGCGTCTACTCTGGAAACACCATATATTTT CAIDRDSVYSGNTIYF
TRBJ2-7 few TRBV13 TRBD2 TGTGCCAGCAGCGGGGCGGGAGTTGGTCGGCAGTACTTC CASSGAGVGRQYF
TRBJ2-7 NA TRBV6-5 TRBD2 TGTGCCAGCAGCTTACAGAAGCGGGGGGGGTACGAGCAGTACTTC CASSLQKRGGYEQYF
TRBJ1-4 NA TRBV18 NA TGTGCCAGCTCACCATCCGCGGCCTCCGGGGAAAAACTGTTTTTT CASSPSAASGEKLFF
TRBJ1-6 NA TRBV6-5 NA TGTGCCAGCAGATTTAGGGATTCACCCCTCCACTTT CASRFRDSPLHF
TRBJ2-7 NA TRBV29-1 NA TGCAGCGTTGGTTCAGCCCCCTACGAGCAGTACTTC CSVGSAPYEQYF
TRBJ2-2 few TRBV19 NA TGTGCCAGTAGTATTCCGGGGGCGACCGGGGAGCTGTTTTTT CASSIPGATGELFF
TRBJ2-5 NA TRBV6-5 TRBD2 TGTGCCAGCAGTCTTAGCGGGGGGTTTGAGACCCAGTACTTC CASSLSGGFETQYF
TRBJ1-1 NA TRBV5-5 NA TGTGCCAGCAGCTTCAGGCAGAACACTGAAGCTTTCTTT CASSFRQNTEAFF
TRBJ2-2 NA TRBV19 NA TGTGCCAGTAGTATAGGACCACCGGACACCGGGGAGCTGTTTTTT CASSIGPPDTGELFF
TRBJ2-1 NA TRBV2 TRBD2 TGTGCCAGCAGCGCGGGGACTAGCGGGAGCTATGAGCAGTTCTTC CASSAGTSGSYEQFF
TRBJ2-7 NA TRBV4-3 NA TGCGCCAGCAGCCAAGAGGCGGGGAGCGAGCAGTACTTC CASSQEAGSEQYF
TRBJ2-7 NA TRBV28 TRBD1 TGTGCCAGCAGCCGACAGGGAGCATCCTACGAGCAGTACTTC CASSRQGASYEQYF
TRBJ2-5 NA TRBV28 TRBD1 TGTGCCAGCAGTTGGGACAGGGTCCAAGAGACCCAGTACTTC CASSWDRVQETQYF
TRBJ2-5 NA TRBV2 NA TGTGCCAGCAGTGGGTCAACCGGGGAGACCCAGTACTTC CASSGSTGETQYF
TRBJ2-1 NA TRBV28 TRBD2 TGTGCCAGCAAAACTAGCGGGAGGGAAGAAGAGCAGTTCTTC CASKTSGREEEQFF
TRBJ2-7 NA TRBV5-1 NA TGCGCCAGCAGCGTGACAGGGGAGGGCGAGCAGTACTTC CASSVTGEGEQYF
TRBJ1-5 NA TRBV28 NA TGTGCCAGCAGTTTACTGGCAGGGCCTCAGCCCCAGCATTTT CASSLLAGPQPQHF
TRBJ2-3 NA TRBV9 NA TGTGCCAGCAGCCGCACAGATACGCAGTATTTT CASSRTDTQYF
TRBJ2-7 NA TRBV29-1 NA TGCAGCGTTGAAGAGGCACGAGGAGGGTCCTACGAGCAGTACTTC CSVEEARGGSYEQYF
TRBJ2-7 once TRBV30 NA TGTGCCTGGAGTGTACAGGGTGTGGGCGGGCAGTACTTC CAWSVQGVGGQYF
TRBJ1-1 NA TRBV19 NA TGTGCCAGTAGTCCCCTTATGAACACTGAAGCTTTCTTT CASSPLMNTEAFF
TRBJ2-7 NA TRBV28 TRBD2 TGTGCCAGCAGTGTACTAGCGGGAGGGCCGAGTGAGCAGTACTTC CASSVLAGGPSEQYF
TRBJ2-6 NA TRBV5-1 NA TGCGCCAGCAGCTTGGTGACAGGGCTCGGGGGTGAGGCCAACGTCCTGACTTTC CASSLVTGLGGEANVLTF
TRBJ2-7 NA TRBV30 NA TGTGCCTGGGAACAGGGAAGGCTAAGCGAGCAGTACTTC CAWEQGRLSEQYF
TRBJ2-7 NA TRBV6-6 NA TGTGCCAGCAGCCCCGCGGGCAGGGGAGCCGAGCAGTACTTC CASSPAGRGAEQYF
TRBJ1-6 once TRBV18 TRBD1 TGTGCCAGCTCACCCATTGAAGGGGGCAGTTCACCCCTCCACTTT CASSPIEGGSSPLHF
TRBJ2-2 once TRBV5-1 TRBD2 TGCGCCAGCGGGGCGGGGGCGAACACCGGGGAGCTGTTTTTT CASGAGANTGELFF
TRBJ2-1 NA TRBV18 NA TGTGCCAGCTCACCACTAGCGGAGAGCTACAATGAGCAGTTCTTC CASSPLAESYNEQFF
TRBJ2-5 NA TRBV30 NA TGTGCCGGGACAAAACCATATGGCCAAGAGACCCAGTACTTC CAGTKPYGQETQYF
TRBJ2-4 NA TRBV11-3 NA TGTGCCAGCAGCTTAGGGGTGACAAACATTCAGTACTTC CASSLGVTNIQYF
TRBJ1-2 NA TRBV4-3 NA TGCGCCAGCAGCCACGCAACAGGGACCTATGGCTACACCTTC CASSHATGTYGYTF
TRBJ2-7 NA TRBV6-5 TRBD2 TGTGCCAGCAGTTACTCACTCGGGGGGTCCTACGAGCAGTACTTC CASSYSLGGSYEQYF